This TCR beta chain was sequenced during a study of blood T cells in healthy people across ages. Germline CDR1 reads LNHNV; CDR2 reads YYDKDF (reference sequence). The CDR3 has 14 amino acids. Sample-barcoded 5' priming and a J-beta primer mix drove a second PCR of roughly 6 to 12 cycles. Samples each returned at least 2.5 million CDR3-containing paired-end reads. TCRdb recomputed calls from the 5' RACE reads with MiXCR, one row per CDR3 protein. This sample has around 1,700,000 distinct CDR3 sequences; 25% to 30% occur once, and the top ten carry less than 9.5%. Each donor was a healthy Caucasian individual from Russia, aged about 6 to 100. The amount of total RNA extracted per sample was at least 5 micrograms. With respect to this clonotype: What it binds is unknown.

General study points: Lack of knowledge of donor CMV status possibly confounded expanded clonotype changes.

The chain uses TRBV15 and TRBJ2-5, with TRBD1 as a possible D gene (5 bases). The J call may not be correct, given that the DNA end is closer to TRBJ2-7. The sample comprised blood. The origin of this receptor is a woman under 40 in good health. CDR3 sequence: CATSRNMGPYEQYF. The CDR3 DNA follows: TGTGCCACCAGCAGGAACATGGGGCCCTACGAGCAGTACTTC.